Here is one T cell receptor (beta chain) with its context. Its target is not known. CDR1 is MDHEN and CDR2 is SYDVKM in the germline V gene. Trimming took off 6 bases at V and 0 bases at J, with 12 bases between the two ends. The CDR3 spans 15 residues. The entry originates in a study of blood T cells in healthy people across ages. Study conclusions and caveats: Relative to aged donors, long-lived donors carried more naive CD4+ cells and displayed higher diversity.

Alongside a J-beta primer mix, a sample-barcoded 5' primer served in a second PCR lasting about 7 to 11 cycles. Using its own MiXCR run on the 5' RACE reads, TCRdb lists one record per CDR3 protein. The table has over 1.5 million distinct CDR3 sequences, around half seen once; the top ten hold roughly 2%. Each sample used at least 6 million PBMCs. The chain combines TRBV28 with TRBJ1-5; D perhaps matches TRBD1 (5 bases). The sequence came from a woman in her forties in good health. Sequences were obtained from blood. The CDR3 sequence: CASRHRDDSNQPQHF. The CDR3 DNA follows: TGTGCCAGCAGACACCGGGACGATAGCAATCAGCCCCAGCATTTT.